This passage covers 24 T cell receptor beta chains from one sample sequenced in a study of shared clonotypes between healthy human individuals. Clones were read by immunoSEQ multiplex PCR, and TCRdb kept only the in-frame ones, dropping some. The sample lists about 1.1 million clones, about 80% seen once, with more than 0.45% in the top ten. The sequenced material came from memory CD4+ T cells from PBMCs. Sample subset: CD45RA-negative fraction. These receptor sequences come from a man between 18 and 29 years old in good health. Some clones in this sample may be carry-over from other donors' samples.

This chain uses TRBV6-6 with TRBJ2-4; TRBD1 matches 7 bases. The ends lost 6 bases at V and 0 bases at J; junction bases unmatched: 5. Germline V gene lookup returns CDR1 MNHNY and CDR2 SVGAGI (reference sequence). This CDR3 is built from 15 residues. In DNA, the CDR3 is TGTGCCAGCAGAGGACAGGTATTAGCCAAAAACATTCAGTACTTC. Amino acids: CASRGQVLAKNIQYF.

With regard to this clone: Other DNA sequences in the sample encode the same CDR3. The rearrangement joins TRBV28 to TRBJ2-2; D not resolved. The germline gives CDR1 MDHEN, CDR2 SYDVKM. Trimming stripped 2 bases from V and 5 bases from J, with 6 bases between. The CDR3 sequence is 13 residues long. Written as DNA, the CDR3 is TGTGCCAGCAGTTTAGTGGGAACCGGGGAGCTGTTTTTT. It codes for CASSLVGTGELFF.

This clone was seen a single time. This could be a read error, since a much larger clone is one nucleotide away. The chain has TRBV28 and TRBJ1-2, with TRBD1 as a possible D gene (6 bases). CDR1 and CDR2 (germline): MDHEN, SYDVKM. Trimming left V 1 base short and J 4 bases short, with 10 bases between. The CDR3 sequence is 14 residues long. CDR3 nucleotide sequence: TGTGCCAGCAGTTTATTGGCAGGGGCCTATGGCTACACCTTC. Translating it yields CASSLLAGAYGYTF.

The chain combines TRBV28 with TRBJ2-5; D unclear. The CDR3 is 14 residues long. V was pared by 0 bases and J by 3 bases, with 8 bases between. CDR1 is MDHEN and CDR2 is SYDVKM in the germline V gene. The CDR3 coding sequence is TGTGCCAGCAGTTTATGGGCAGCCAAAGAGACCCAGTACTTC. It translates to CASSLWAAKETQYF.

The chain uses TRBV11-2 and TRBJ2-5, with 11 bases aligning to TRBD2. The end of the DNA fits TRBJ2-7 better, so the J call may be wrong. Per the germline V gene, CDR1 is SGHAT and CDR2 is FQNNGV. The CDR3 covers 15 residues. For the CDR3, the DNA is TGTGCCAGCAGCTCCCTAGCGGGAGGCTCCTACGAGCAGTACTTC. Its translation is CASSSLAGGSYEQYF.

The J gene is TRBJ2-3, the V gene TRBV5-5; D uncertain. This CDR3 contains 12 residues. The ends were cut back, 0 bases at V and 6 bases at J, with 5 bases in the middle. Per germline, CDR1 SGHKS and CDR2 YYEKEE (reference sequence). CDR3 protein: CASSLVRDTQYF. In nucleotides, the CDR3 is TGTGCCAGCAGCTTGGTACGTGATACGCAGTATTTT.

Written as DNA, the CDR3 is TGTGCCAGCAGCTATCGGTGGGCCAACGTCCTGACTTTC. This translates into CASSYRWANVLTF. The chain uses TRBV11-2 and TRBJ2-6, with D unresolved. The germline CDR1 and CDR2 sequences are SGHAT and FQNNGV. Trimming removed 4 bases from V and 5 bases from J, with 6 bases in between. The CDR3 is 13 amino acids.

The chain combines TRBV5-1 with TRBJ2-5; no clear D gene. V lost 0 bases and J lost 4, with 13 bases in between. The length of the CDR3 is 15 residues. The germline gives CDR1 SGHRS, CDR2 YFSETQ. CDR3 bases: TGCGCCAGCAGCTTGGAAAGCCCCATCGGAGAGACCCAGTACTTC. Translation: CASSLESPIGETQYF.

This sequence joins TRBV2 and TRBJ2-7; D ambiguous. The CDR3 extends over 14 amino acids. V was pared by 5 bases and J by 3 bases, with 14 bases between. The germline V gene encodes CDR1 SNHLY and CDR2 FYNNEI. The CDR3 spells CASSLGAFDYEQYF. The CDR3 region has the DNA TGTGCCAGCAGTCTCGGCGCTTTTGACTACGAGCAGTACTTC.

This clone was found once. CDR3 bases: TGTGCCAGCAGCGGGGGGGGACAGGGCTACGAGCAGTACTTC. Protein: CASSGGGQGYEQYF. V and J are TRBV5-4 and TRBJ2-7, with 9 bases lining up with TRBD1. Per germline, CDR1 SGHNT and CDR2 YYREEE (reference sequence). The junction had 5 bases not matched to a gene; V was cut back by 4 bases and J by 3 bases. This CDR3 has 14 residues.

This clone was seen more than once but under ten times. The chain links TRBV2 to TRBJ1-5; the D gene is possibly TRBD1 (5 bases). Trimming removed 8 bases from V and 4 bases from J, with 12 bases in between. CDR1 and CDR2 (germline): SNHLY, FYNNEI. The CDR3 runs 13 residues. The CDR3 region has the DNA TGTGCCAGCTTGGCAACAGGTAATCAGCCCCAGCATTTT. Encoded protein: CASLATGNQPQHF.

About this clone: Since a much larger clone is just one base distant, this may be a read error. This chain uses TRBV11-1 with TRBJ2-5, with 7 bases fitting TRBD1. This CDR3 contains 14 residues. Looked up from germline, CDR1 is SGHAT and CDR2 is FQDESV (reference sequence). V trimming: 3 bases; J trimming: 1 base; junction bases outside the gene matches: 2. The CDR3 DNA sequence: TGTGCCAGCAGCTTCGGGACAGCCCAAGAGACCCAGTACTTC. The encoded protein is CASSFGTAQETQYF.

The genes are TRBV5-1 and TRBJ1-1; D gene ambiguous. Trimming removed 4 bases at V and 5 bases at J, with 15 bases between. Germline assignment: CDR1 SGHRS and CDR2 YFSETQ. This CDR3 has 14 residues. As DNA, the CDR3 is TGCGCCAGCAGCGAGCAAGCCACGGGGACTGAAGCTTTCTTT. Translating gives CASSEQATGTEAFF.

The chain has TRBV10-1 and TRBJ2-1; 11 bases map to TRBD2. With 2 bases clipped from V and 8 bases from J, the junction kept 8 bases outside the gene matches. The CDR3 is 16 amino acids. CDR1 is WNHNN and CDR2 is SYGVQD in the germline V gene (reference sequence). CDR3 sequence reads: CASSEVLAGAGDEQFF. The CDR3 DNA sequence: TGCGCCAGCAGTGAGGTACTAGCGGGAGCGGGGGATGAGCAGTTCTTC.

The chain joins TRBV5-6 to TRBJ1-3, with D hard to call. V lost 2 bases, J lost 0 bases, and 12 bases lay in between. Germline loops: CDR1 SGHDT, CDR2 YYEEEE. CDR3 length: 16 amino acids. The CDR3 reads CASSLLASHSGNTIYF. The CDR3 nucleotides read TGTGCCAGCAGCTTACTGGCCTCCCACTCTGGAAACACCATATATTTT.

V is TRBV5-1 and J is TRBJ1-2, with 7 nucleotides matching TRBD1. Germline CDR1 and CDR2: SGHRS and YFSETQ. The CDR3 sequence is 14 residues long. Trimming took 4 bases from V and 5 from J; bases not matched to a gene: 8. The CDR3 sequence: CASSQGQPRYGYTF. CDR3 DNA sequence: TGCGCCAGCAGCCAGGGACAGCCCAGGTATGGCTACACCTTC.

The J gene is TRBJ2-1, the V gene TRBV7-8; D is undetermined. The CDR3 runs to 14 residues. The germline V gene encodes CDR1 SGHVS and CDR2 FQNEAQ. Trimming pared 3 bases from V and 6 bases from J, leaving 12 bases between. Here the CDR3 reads CASSFDEVSNEQFF. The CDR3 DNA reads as TGTGCCAGCAGCTTTGACGAGGTATCCAATGAGCAGTTCTTC.

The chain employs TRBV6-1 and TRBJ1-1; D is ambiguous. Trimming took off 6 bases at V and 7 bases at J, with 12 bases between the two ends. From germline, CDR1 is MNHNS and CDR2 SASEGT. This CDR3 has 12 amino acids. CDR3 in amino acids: CASSSGPIEAFF. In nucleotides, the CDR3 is TGTGCCAGCAGCTCCGGGCCTATTGAAGCTTTCTTT.

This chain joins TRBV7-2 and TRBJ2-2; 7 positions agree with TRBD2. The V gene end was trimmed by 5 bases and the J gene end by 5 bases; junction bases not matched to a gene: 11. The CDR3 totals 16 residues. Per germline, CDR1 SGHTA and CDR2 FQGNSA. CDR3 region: CASSQTRDGGTGELFF. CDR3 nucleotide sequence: TGTGCCAGCAGCCAGACCCGGGACGGGGGGACCGGGGAGCTGTTTTTT.

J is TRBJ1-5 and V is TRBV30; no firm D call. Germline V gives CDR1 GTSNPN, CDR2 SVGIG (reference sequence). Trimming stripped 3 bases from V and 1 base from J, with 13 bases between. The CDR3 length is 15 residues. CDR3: CAWRRGGGSNQPQHF. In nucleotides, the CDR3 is TGTGCCTGGAGGCGCGGTGGTGGGAGCAATCAGCCCCAGCATTTT.

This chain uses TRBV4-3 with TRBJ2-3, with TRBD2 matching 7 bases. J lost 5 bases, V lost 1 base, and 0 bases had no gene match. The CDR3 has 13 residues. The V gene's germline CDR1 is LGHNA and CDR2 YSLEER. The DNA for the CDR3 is TGCGCCAGCAGCCAAGGCGGGAGAGATACGCAGTATTTT. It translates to CASSQGGRDTQYF.

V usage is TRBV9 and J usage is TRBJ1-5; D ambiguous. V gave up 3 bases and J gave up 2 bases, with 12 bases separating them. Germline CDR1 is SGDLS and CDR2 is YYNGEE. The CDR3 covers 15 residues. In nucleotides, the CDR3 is TGTGCCAGCAGCGAGGCCCCATGGGGCAATCAGCCCCAGCATTTT. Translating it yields CASSEAPWGNQPQHF.

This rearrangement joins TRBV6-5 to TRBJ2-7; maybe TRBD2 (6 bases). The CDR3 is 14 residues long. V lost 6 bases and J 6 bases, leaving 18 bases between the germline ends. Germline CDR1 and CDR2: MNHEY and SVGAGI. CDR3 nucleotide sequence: TGTGCCAGCAGACATAGCGCGGGTAGCGGCGAGCAGTACTTC. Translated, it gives CASRHSAGSGEQYF.

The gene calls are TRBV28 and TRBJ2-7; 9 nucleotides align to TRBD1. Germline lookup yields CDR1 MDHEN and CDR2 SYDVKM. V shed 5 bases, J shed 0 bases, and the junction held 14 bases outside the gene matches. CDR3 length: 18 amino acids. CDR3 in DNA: TGTGCCAGCAGTCCCCGGGCGCCGTGGACAGGGGACTCCTACGAGCAGTACTTC. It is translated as CASSPRAPWTGDSYEQYF.